This T cell receptor (beta chain) was sequenced during a study of regulatory dendritic cells for organ transplantation. Germline CDR1 is SGDLS and CDR2 is YYNGEE. Trimming cost V 0 bases and J 6 bases, with 11 bases left between them. CDR3 length: 14 amino acids. FACS sorted CD4+ or CD8+ T cells into CD45RA+ naive and CD45RO+ memory. To note about this clone: No antigen is known for it.

Findings of the study overall: Of resting T cell subsets, memory CD8+ had the most alloreactive clonotypes. Mature dendritic cells appeared to drive more memory CD8+ clonal expansion than regulatory ones. Considerable individual heterogeneity was seen in alloreactive memory CD8+ T cells.

Clones were sequenced by immunoSEQ multiplex PCR, and TCRdb holds only the in-frame ones, with some missing. The sample consists of 26,000 or so clones, around 80% of them appearing once. Material: naive CD4+ T cells from blood. Subset meaning: CD45RA+ naive T cells. The rearrangement uses TRBV9 and TRBJ2-3, with D possibly being TRBD1 (5 bases). The TCR was taken from a human donor in good health. The chain's CDR3 is CASSVAQTADTQYF. CDR3 coding DNA: TGTGCCAGCAGCGTAGCTCAGACAGCTGATACGCAGTATTTT.